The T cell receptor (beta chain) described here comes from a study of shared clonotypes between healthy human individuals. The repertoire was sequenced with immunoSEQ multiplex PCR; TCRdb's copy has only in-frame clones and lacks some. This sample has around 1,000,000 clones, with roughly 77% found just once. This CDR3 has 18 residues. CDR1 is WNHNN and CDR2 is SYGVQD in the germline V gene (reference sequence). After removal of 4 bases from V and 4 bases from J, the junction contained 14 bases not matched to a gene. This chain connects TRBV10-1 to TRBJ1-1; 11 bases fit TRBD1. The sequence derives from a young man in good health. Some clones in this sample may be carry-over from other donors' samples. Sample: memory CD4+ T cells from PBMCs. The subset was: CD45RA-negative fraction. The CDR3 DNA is TGCGCCAGCAGTGGGAGGTCCGGGACAGGGGGTTTGAGCACTGAAGCTTTCTTT. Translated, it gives CASSGRSGTGGLSTEAFF.